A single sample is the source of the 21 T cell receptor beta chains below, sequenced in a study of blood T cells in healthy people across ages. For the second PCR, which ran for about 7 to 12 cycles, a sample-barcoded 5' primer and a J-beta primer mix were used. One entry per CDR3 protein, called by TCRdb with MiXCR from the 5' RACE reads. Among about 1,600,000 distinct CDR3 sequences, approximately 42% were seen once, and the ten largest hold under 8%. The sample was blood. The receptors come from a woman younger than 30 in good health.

CDR3: CASSRAIGTGKNSPLHF. The CDR3 DNA reads TGTGCCAGCAGCAGGGCTATTGGGACAGGGAAGAATTCACCCCTCCACTTT. The chain carries TRBV6-6 and TRBJ1-6; TRBD1 agrees at 9 bases. V lost 6 bases, J lost 7 bases, and 13 bases stayed unmatched. CDR1 MNHNY and CDR2 SVGAGI come from the germline V gene (reference sequence). The CDR3 length is 17 residues.

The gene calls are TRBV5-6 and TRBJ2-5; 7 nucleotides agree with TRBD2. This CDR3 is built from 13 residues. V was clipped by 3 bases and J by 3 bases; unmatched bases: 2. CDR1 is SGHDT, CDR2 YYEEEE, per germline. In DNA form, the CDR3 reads TGTGCCAGCAGCTGGGCGGGAGAAGAGACCCAGTACTTC. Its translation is CASSWAGEETQYF.

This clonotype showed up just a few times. CDR3 amino acids: CASSTQGGDTQYF. Here the CDR3 DNA reads TGTGCCAGCAGCACCCAGGGGGGGGATACGCAGTATTTT. The genes are TRBV7-2 and TRBJ2-3; D tentatively reads TRBD1 or TRBD2 (7 bases each). The CDR3 has 13 amino acids. CDR1 and CDR2 (germline): SGHTA, FQGNSA. The V end lost 5 bases, the J end lost 6 bases, and 12 bases lay between the germline ends.

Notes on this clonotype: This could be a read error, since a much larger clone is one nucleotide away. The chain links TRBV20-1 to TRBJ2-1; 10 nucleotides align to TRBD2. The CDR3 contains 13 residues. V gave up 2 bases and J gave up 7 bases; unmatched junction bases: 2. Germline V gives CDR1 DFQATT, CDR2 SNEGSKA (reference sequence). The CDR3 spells CSARRAGGNEQFF. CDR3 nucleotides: TGCAGTGCTAGACGAGCGGGAGGGAATGAGCAGTTCTTC.

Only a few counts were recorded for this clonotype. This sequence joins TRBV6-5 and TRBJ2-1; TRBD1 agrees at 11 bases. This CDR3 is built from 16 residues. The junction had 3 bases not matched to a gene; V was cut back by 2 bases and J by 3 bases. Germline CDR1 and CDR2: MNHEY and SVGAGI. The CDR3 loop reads CASSYTGTGGYNEQFF. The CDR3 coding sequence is TGTGCCAGCAGTTACACTGGGACAGGGGGCTACAATGAGCAGTTCTTC.

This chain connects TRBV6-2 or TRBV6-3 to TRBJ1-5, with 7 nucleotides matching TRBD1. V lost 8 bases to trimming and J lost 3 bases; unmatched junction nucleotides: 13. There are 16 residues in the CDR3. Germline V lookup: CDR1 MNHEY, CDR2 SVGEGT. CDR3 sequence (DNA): TGTGCCAGCTGCAGCCACGGACAGGTCAACAATCAGCCCCAGCATTTT. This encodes CASCSHGQVNNQPQHF.

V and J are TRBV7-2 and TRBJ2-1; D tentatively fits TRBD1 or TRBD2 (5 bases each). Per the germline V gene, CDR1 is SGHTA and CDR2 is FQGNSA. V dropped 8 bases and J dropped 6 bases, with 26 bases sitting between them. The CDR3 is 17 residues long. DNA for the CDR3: TGTGCCAGCCGAGCAATAGGGTGGGGGATTTCGGGCAATGAGCAGTTCTTC. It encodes CASRAIGWGISGNEQFF.

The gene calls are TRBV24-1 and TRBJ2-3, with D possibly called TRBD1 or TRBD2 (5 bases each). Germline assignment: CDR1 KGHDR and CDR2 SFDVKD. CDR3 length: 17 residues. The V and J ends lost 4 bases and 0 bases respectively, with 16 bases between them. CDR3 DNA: TGTGCCACCAGTGACTATGGGACGGCTTCTAGCACAGATACGCAGTATTTT. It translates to CATSDYGTASSTDTQYF.

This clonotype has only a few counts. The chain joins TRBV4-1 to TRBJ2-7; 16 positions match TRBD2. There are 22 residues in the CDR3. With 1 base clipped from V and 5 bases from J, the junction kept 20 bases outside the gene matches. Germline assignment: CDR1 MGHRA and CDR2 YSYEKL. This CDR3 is CASSQGPGTSGRGPYVYDEQYF. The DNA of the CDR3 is TGCGCCAGCAGCCAAGGACCCGGGACTAGCGGGAGGGGACCCTACGTGTATGACGAGCAGTACTTC.

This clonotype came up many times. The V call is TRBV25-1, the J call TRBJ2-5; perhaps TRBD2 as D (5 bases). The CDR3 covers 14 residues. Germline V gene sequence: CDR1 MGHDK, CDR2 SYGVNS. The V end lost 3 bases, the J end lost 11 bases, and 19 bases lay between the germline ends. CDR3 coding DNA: TGTGCCAGCAGTGACTATGAGGGAGTTTGGGAGCAGTACTTC. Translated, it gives CASSDYEGVWEQYF.

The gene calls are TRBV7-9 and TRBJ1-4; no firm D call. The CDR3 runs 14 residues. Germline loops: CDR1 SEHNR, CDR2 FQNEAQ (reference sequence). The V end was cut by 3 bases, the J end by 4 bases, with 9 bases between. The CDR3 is CASSLQSLNEKLFF. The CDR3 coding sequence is TGTGCCAGCAGCTTGCAGTCTCTTAATGAAAAACTGTTTTTT.

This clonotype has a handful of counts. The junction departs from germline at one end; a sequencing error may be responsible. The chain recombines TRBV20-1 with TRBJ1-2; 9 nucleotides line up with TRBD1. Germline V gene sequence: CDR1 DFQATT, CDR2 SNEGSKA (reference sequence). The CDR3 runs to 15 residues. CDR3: CSAGEIQGAISGYTF. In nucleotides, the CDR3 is TGCAGTGCTGGAGAAATACAGGGGGCCATAAGTGGCTACACCTTC.

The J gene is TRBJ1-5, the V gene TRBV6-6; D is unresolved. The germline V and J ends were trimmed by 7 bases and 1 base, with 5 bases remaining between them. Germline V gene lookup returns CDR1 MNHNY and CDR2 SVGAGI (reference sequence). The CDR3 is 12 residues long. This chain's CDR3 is CASTHSNQPQHF. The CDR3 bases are TGTGCCAGCACCCACAGCAATCAGCCCCAGCATTTT.

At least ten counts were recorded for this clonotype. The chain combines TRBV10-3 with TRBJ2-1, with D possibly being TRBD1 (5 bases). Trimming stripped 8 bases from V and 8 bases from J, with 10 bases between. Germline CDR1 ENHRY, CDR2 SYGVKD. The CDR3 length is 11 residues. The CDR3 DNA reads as TGTGCCATCTCTCAGGGTCATGAGCAGTTCTTC. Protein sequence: CAISQGHEQFF.

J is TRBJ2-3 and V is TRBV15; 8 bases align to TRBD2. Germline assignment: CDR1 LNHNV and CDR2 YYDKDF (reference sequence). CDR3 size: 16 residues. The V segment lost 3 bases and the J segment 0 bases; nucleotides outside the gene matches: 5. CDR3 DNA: TGTGCCACCAGCAGCCTTAGCGGGGAGAGCACAGATACGCAGTATTTT. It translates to CATSSLSGESTDTQYF. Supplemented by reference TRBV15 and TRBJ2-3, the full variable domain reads DAMVIQNPRYQVTQFGKPVTLSCSQTLNHNVMYWYQQKSSQAPKLLFHYYDKDFNNEADTPDNFQSRRPNTSFCFLDIRSPGLGDTAMYLCATSSLSGESTDTQYFGPGTRLTVL.

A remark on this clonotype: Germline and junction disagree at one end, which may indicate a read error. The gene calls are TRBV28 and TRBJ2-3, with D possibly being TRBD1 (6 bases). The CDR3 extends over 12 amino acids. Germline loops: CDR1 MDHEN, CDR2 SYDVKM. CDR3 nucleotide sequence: TGTGTCAGCAGTTTAGGGGGACATACGCAGTATTTT. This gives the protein CVSSLGGHTQYF.

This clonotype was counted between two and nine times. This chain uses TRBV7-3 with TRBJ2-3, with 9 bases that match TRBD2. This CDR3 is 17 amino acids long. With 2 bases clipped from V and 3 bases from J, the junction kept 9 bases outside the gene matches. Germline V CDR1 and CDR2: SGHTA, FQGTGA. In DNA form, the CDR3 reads TGTGCCAGCAGCTTATACCCCGGGACTAGCATGACAGATACGCAGTATTTT. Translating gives CASSLYPGTSMTDTQYF.

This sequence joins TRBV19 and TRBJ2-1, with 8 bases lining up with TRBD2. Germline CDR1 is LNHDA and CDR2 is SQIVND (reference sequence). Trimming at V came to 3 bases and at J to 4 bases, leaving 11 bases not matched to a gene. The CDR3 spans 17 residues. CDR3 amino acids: CASSISMSGGHYNEQFF. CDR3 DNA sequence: TGTGCCAGTAGTATCTCCATGAGCGGGGGCCATTACAATGAGCAGTTCTTC. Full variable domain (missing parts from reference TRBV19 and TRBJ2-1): DGGITQSPKYLFRKEGQNVTLSCEQNLNHDAMYWYRQDPGQGLRLIYYSQIVNDFQKGDIAEGYSVSREKKESFPLTVTSAQKNPTAFYLCASSISMSGGHYNEQFFGPGTRLTVL.

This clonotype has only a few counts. The CDR3 DNA reads TGTGCCAGCAGAAGCACCAGTGACGAAACCATCTATGGCTACACCTTC. This translates into CASRSTSDETIYGYTF. V and J are TRBV14 and TRBJ1-2, with unresolved D. The germline CDR1 and CDR2 sequences are SGHDN and FVKESK. The ends were cut back, 6 bases at V and 4 bases at J, with 21 bases in the middle. The CDR3 sequence is 16 residues long.

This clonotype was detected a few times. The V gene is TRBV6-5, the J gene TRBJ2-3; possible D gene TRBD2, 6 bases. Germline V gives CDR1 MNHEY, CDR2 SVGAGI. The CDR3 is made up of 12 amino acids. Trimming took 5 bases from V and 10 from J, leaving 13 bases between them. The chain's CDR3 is CASSPAGTSQYF. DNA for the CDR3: TGTGCCAGCAGTCCCGCCGGGACTTCGCAGTATTTT.

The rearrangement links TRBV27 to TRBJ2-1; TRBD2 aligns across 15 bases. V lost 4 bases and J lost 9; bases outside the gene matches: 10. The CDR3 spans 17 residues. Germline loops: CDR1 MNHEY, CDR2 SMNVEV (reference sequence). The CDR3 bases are TGTGCCAGCAGTTCCCCTGGACTAGCGGGAGGGACACTTGAGCAGTTCTTC. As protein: CASSSPGLAGGTLEQFF.